The 3 T cell receptor beta chains below all came from one sample that was sequenced in a study of Ad26.COV2.S vaccination and SARS-CoV-2 variants. TCRdb keeps only in-frame clones here, not all; method: immunoSEQ multiplex PCR. The sample carries about 350,000 clones, approximately 84% recorded once. As to treatment: around 19 received Ad26.COV2.S at low or high dose, single or two shots; several received placebo; per-sample allocation not given. Day 63 following the first vaccine or placebo injection was when the samples were taken. The material sequenced was peripheral blood, taken in a trial of Ad26.COV2.S vaccine versus placebo. All receptors derive from a person between 18 and 65 years old who received the Ad26.COV2.S COVID-19 vaccine or a placebo.

The chain is built from TRBV18 and TRBJ1-4, with unresolved D. CDR3 length: 12 amino acids. Germline-derived CDR1 and CDR2 are KGHSH and LQKENI. The ends were cut back, 5 bases at V and 4 bases at J, with 5 bases in the middle. CDR3 nucleotides: TGTGCCAGCTCAGGCCTTAATGAAAAACTGTTTTTT. The encoded protein is CASSGLNEKLFF.

The rearrangement joins TRBV7-2 to TRBJ2-3; possibly TRBD1 for D (5 bases). V gave up 0 bases and J gave up 15 bases, with 13 bases separating them. The V gene's germline CDR1 is SGHTA and CDR2 FQGNSA. This CDR3 spans 12 amino acids. The CDR3 DNA sequence: TGTGCCAGCAGCTTAGCGGCAGGGTCAGTTTATTTT. It translates to CASSLAAGSVYF.

This sequence joins TRBV28 and TRBJ2-3, with a tentative D call TRBD2 (5 bases). CDR1 is MDHEN, CDR2 SYDVKM, per germline. The CDR3 length is 17 residues. With 3 bases removed from V and 1 base from J, the gap between germline ends came to 17 bases. Written as DNA, the CDR3 is TGTGCCAGCAGTTTTAATAAGCGGACGATTCGCACAGATACGCAGTATTTT. As protein: CASSFNKRTIRTDTQYF.